This T cell receptor (beta chain) was documented in a study of TIL therapy for anti-PD-1-resistant metastatic lung cancer. Study-level information: Tumors carried a median about 1.5 non-synonymous mutations per megabase.

Germline V gene sequence: CDR1 GTSNPN, CDR2 SVGIG (reference sequence). The V and J ends lost 8 bases and 0 bases respectively, with 15 bases between them. CDR3 length: 14 residues. This was the immunoSEQ v3 assay. The table came from immunoSEQ multiplex PCR; TCRdb's copy has only in-frame clones and leaves some out. The sample lists some 16,000 clones; 74% were seen once. Indicated time point: pre-treatment sample, taken before nivolumab and TIL therapy. This rearrangement joins TRBV30 to TRBJ2-3, with a possible D match to TRBD1 (5 bases). Sequencing used blood, obtained at baseline. This TCR was sampled from a person aged 25 to 85 with non-small cell lung cancer. The CDR3 bases are TGTGCCCACAGGAGTAGCAGGAGCACAGATACGCAGTATTTT. Translated: CAHRSSRSTDTQYF.